This T cell receptor beta chain was sequenced in a study of T-cell reconstitution after alpha-beta-depleted transplantation in children (dated by TCRdb to the mid-2010s). Broadly, across the study: The study quantitatively tracked T-cell immune reconstitution after TCRalphabeta/CD19-depleted allogeneic hematopoietic cell transplantation in children using TCR repertoire profiling. Study-wide conclusions, independent of this receptor: The apparently early alphabetaT-cell count recovery about two months after transplant was reportedly dependent on only several hundred rapidly expanded clones derived from non-depleted graft cells. The high TCRbeta diversity at day 60 in some patients was ascribed to recipient T cells and intrathymic progenitors that had survived conditioning. Over subsequent months, a decline in hyperexpanded clone frequencies was noted, and after one year, T-cell counts and TCRbeta diversity were mostly ascribed to newly produced T cells.

The treatment or condition tag for this specimen amounts to: allogeneic hematopoietic cell transplantation with graft depleted of TCRalphabeta T cells and CD19 B cells. The children who served as transplant recipients had been given grafts of TCRalphabeta/CD19-depleted allogeneic hematopoietic cells. The germline V gene supplies CDR1 SGHRS and CDR2 YFSETQ. The cysteine opens and the phenylalanine closes a CDR3 of 14 amino acids. Here the CDR3 DNA is all that survives: 42 bases in frame from base 1. V lost 0 bases and J lost 10 bases; the stretch between them is 14 bases long. The method behind the library was PCR. This sample was sequenced with an Illumina HiSeq 2500. Molecular barcoding was employed in the preparation of TCR libraries, with unique molecular identifiers being used to normalize TCRbeta repertoire quantification. TCRdb reprocessed the public reads (quality trimming at Q25 with fastp, clone calling with MiXCR) and kept in-frame beta chains. Merged by CDR3 protein, the rows form single entries marked with the most common genes and DNA. In all, the sample holds approximately 980,000 distinct CDR3 sequences, and roughly 31% of those were seen once. The ten largest clones capture approximately 30% of the sample.

Comments on this clonotype: No antigen is known for it. Per-base qualities were not stored, and no clone one base away is much larger.

The chain couples TRBV5-1 to TRBJ2-4, with the D gene not confidently named. The sequencing used PBMCs, mostly from graft donor cells, collected 360 days after TCRalphabeta/CD19-depleted stem cell transplant. This sequence originates from a boy under two years old who had a stem cell transplant for SCID, so the T cells may come from the graft donor. The CDR3 amino acid sequence is: CASSLGGSLGIQYF. The sequenced DNA: TGCGCCAGCAGCTTGGGGGGATCCTTGGGAATTCAGTACTTC.